The next 8 T cell receptor beta chains were all read from a single sample in a study of OX40 agonist ivuxolimab in advanced cancers. Generated by immunoSEQ multiplex PCR, the TCRdb table keeps only in-frame clones and is missing some. This table has 40,000 or so clones, approximately 88% appearing once. This specimen consisted of CD4+ or CD8+ T cells sorted from blood, obtained in a trial of the OX40 agonist ivuxolimab. These receptors originate from an adult with an advanced solid tumor such as melanoma, head and neck, liver or kidney cancer.

The rearrangement links TRBV5-1 to TRBJ2-1, with 7 bases identical to TRBD2. J was trimmed by 3 bases and V by 4 bases; bases with no gene match: 4. Germline CDR1 SGHRS, CDR2 YFSETQ. The CDR3 runs to 14 residues. This chain's CDR3 is CASSGGTNYNEQFF. CDR3 in DNA: TGCGCCAGCAGCGGCGGGACTAACTACAATGAGCAGTTCTTC. The full variable domain, rest sourced from reference TRBV5-1 and TRBJ2-1, is KAGVTQTPRYLIKTRGQQVTLSCSPISGHRSVSWYQQTPGQGLQFLFEYFSETQRNKGNFPGRFSGRQFSNSRSEMNVSTLELGDSALYLCASSGGTNYNEQFFGPGTRLTVL.

The count of this clone is one. The chain recombines TRBV7-3 with TRBJ2-2; weak D call: TRBD1 (6 bases). The germline V gene has CDR1 SGHTA and CDR2 FQGTGA. Deletions cut 6 bases from V and 7 bases from J, with 9 bases between. The CDR3 totals 12 residues. The CDR3 is CASSGGGGELFF. In DNA form, the CDR3 reads TGTGCCAGCAGTGGGGGCGGCGGGGAGCTGTTTTTT.

This clone came up once. The gene calls are TRBV6-5 and TRBJ1-1, with D possibly TRBD1 on 5 matching bases. Germline lookup yields CDR1 MNHEY and CDR2 SVGAGI. The CDR3 runs 13 residues. V was cut by 2 bases and J by 11 bases, with 15 bases left in between. This CDR3 reads CASSYKGLGEAFF. The CDR3 nucleotides are TGTGCCAGCAGTTACAAGGGGCTAGGGGAGGCTTTCTTT.

This chain joins TRBV9 and TRBJ2-3; 9 positions match TRBD2. The CDR3 has 15 residues. CDR1 and CDR2 from the germline V gene are SGDLS and YYNGEE. V shed 6 bases, J shed 5 bases, and the junction held 10 bases outside the gene matches. As DNA, the CDR3 is TGTGCCAGCACAGCGGGGGGCCTCCGGGGAGATACGCAGTATTTT. Its protein product is CASTAGGLRGDTQYF.

J is TRBJ2-3 and V is TRBV9; D is ambiguous. The CDR3 is 10 amino acids. Trimming removed 7 bases at V and 5 bases at J, with 5 bases between. CDR1 is SGDLS and CDR2 is YYNGEE in the germline V gene. CDR3 nucleotides: TGTGCCAGCGCCGGAGATACGCAGTATTTT. This encodes CASAGDTQYF.

The CDR3 sequence is CSVEDRGGSYEQYF. The CDR3 DNA is TGCAGCGTTGAAGATCGGGGAGGATCCTACGAGCAGTACTTC. The rearrangement joins TRBV29-1 to TRBJ2-7; TRBD2 might be the D (6 bases). The CDR3 has 14 residues. The germline V gene has CDR1 SQVTM and CDR2 ANQGSEA. V was trimmed by 0 bases and J by 1 base, leaving 10 bases between them.

This clone was counted between two and nine times. The sample has other DNA sequences that encode this CDR3 too. J is TRBJ2-7 and V is TRBV6-1, with TRBD2 matching 8 bases. Per germline, CDR1 MNHNS and CDR2 SASEGT. The V and J ends lost 4 bases and 0 bases, in that order; junction bases with no gene match: 5. The CDR3 length is 15 residues. This CDR3 is CASSVGSGISYEQYF. DNA for the CDR3: TGTGCCAGCAGTGTTGGTAGCGGGATCTCCTACGAGCAGTACTTC.

This clone was found a few times. The chain links TRBV4-1 to TRBJ2-2, with a tentative D call TRBD1 (6 bases). With 0 bases removed from V and 8 bases from J, the gap between germline ends came to 19 bases. CDR3 size: 17 residues. Germline assignment: CDR1 MGHRA and CDR2 YSYEKL. CDR3 in amino acids: CASSQEAGQIKWGELFF. In DNA, the CDR3 is TGCGCCAGCAGCCAAGAGGCAGGACAGATAAAGTGGGGGGAGCTGTTTTTT.